This T cell receptor beta chain came from a study of shared clonotypes between healthy human individuals. Study-level findings and limits: The study found roughly 5% of naive CD4 clonotypes shared across a few donors.

As regards this clone: Its antigen is currently unknown. Other DNA sequences in this sample translate to the same CDR3.

As processed by the authors: ImmunoSEQ yielded junction-only sequences lacking quality scores, so filtering differed. Method: immunoSEQ multiplex PCR; TCRdb's copy keeps in-frame clones and lacks some. For V, J and clone size, that table is used; D and trimming come from the DNA. The sample carries some 2.1 million clones, 85% to 95% recorded once. Donors, without exception, were Caucasian adults residing in Nashville, Tennessee. V lost 4 bases and J 0 bases, leaving 10 bases between the germline ends. This CDR3 has 14 amino acids. From germline, CDR1 is SEHNR and CDR2 FQNEAQ (reference sequence). Input material: naive CD4+ T cells sorted from blood. Documented subset: CD45RA+ positively selected. The chain joins TRBV7-9 to TRBJ2-7; tentative D call: TRBD2 (6 bases). This TCR came from a man aged 18 to 30 in good health. The CDR3, as DNA: TGTGCCAGCAGCTCCGGGACTCACTCCTACGAGCAGTACTTC. This encodes CASSSGTHSYEQYF.